These 20 T cell receptor beta chains originate from one sample sequenced in a study of T cells in Graves' hyperthyroidism and ophthalmopathy. RNA transcripts were the template for amplifying TCR beta CDR3 regions. An initial round of RT-PCR targeting the TCR CDR3 relied on the HTBI primer set. TCRdb reanalysed the multiplex PCR reads using MiXCR and keeps one entry per CDR3 protein. Altogether about 290,000 distinct CDR3 sequences are present, roughly 15% being singletons, with the ten largest covering 7% to 9.5%. The specimen was blood. The receptors come from a woman aged 40 to 50 with Graves' hyperthyroidism.

The table lists this clonotype with many counts. V usage is TRBV10-3 and J usage is TRBJ2-1; no clear D gene. Germline V gene sequence: CDR1 ENHRY, CDR2 SYGVKD. The length of the CDR3 is 12 residues. V lost 6 bases and J 6 bases, leaving 9 bases between the germline ends. The CDR3 spells CAISPLFNEQFF. CDR3 bases: TGTGCCATCAGCCCCCTGTTCAATGAGCAGTTCTTC.

This clonotype was detected ten times or more. The chain has TRBV20-1 and TRBJ2-7; 8 nucleotides line up with TRBD1. Germline CDR1 reads DFQATT; CDR2 reads SNEGSKA (reference sequence). The CDR3 consists of 11 residues. With 7 bases clipped from V and 6 bases from J, the junction kept 5 bases outside the gene matches. The CDR3 loop reads CSGTGKSEQYF. CDR3 in DNA: TGCAGTGGGACAGGGAAGTCCGAGCAGTACTTC.

This clonotype occurred a few times. The rearrangement uses TRBV2 and TRBJ2-1; D is perhaps TRBD2 (6 bases). This CDR3 comprises 15 residues. From germline, CDR1 is SNHLY and CDR2 FYNNEI. V was trimmed by 0 bases and J by 1 base, leaving 7 bases between them. The CDR3 region has the DNA TGTGCCAGCAGTGAAGCAGGGAGGTCCTACAATGAGCAGTTCTTC. This codes for CASSEAGRSYNEQFF. Based on the CDR3 plus reference TRBV2 and TRBJ2-1, the full variable domain is EPEVTQTPSHQVTQMGQEVILRCVPISNHLYFYWYRQILGQKVEFLVSFYNNEISEKSEIFDDQFSVERPDGSNFTLKIRSTKLEDSAMYFCASSEAGRSYNEQFFGPGTRLTVL.

The chain links TRBV6-1 to TRBJ2-1; TRBD2 matches 9 bases. CDR1 is MNHNS, CDR2 SASEGT, per germline. V was clipped by 3 bases and J by 9 bases; unmatched bases: 6. The CDR3 covers 14 residues. The CDR3 region has the DNA TGTGCCAGCAGTGAGGTAGCGGGAGAATCTGAGCAGTTCTTC. Amino acids: CASSEVAGESEQFF.

The chain combines TRBV5-4 with TRBJ1-1; D is unresolved. The CDR3 loop spans 14 amino acids. Trimming stripped 4 bases from V and 3 bases from J, with 13 bases between. The germline gives CDR1 SGHNT, CDR2 YYREEE (reference sequence). The CDR3 is CASSPQVGYTEAFF. CDR3 bases: TGTGCCAGCAGCCCCCAGGTTGGGTACACTGAAGCTTTCTTT. The variable domain in full, with the rest retrieved from reference TRBV5-4 and TRBJ1-1, is ETGVTQSPTHLIKTRGQQVTLRCSSQSGHNTVSWYQQALGQGPQFIFQYYREEENGRGNFPPRFSGLQFPNYSSELNVNALELDDSALYLCASSPQVGYTEAFFGQGTRLTVV.

This clonotype occurred a few times. The rearrangement uses TRBV5-4 and TRBJ1-1; D may be TRBD1 (5 bases). CDR1 is SGHNT, CDR2 YYREEE, per germline (reference sequence). V shed 5 bases and J shed 6 bases, with 11 bases lying between them. The CDR3 spans 12 residues. CDR3 loop: CASSGGLAEAFF. The CDR3 DNA is TGTGCCAGCAGTGGGGGGTTGGCTGAAGCTTTCTTT.

This clonotype was recorded many times. CDR3: CASSPIPGGAVYGYTF. The CDR3, as DNA: TGTGCCAGCAGTCCGATCCCAGGGGGCGCAGTCTATGGCTACACCTTC. The chain recombines TRBV28 with TRBJ1-2, with TRBD1 identical over 8 bases. After removal of 5 bases from V and 4 bases from J, the junction contained 12 bases not matched to a gene. This CDR3 is 16 amino acids long. Germline values: CDR1 MDHEN, CDR2 SYDVKM.

This chain links TRBV4-2 with TRBJ1-1, with D hard to call. The CDR3 is 13 residues long. V was shortened by 1 base and J by 10 bases, with 13 bases between the two germline ends. Germline values: CDR1 LGHNA, CDR2 YNFKEQ. CDR3 nucleotides: TGTGCCAGCAGCCAAGTCGGTGACACGGGAGCTTTCTTT. Protein sequence: CASSQVGDTGAFF.

This clonotype was counted ten times or more. V gene TRBV7-9 combines with J gene TRBJ2-1, with 8 bases aligning to TRBD2. The CDR3 contains 15 residues. Germline lookup yields CDR1 SEHNR and CDR2 FQNEAQ (reference sequence). J lost 7 bases, V lost 2 bases, and 7 bases had no gene match. Here the CDR3 DNA reads TGTGCCAGCAGCTTATTGGGACTAGGTCTAAATGAGCAGTTCTTC. Its translation: CASSLLGLGLNEQFF.

The chain couples TRBV7-2 to TRBJ2-3; D remains ambiguous. Per germline, CDR1 SGHTA and CDR2 FQGNSA. The CDR3 runs to 13 residues. Between the trimmed V and J ends, which lost 3 bases and 6 bases, there was a span of 10 bases. CDR3 amino acids: CASSFMGLDTQYF. DNA for the CDR3: TGTGCCAGCAGCTTTATGGGTCTGGATACGCAGTATTTT.

This clonotype has ten or more counts. This chain joins TRBV7-6 and TRBJ2-1; TRBD1 matches at 10 bases. V shed 5 bases and J 4 bases; nucleotides not matched to a gene: 11. Germline V lookup: CDR1 SGHVS, CDR2 FNYEAQ. The CDR3 consists of 17 residues. This CDR3 reads CASSPGTGANSYNEQFF. DNA for the CDR3: TGTGCCAGCAGCCCTGGGACAGGGGCCAATAGTTACAATGAGCAGTTCTTC. The complete variable domain, with remaining parts taken from reference TRBV7-6 and TRBJ2-1, reads GAGVSQSPRYKVTKRGQDVALRCDPISGHVSLYWYRQALGQGPEFLTYFNYEAQQDKSGLPNDRFSAERPEGSISTLTIQRTEQRDSAMYRCASSPGTGANSYNEQFFGPGTRLTVL.

This clonotype was observed at least ten times. The V call is TRBV7-2, the J call TRBJ1-5; D gene ambiguous. This CDR3 comprises 14 residues. Germline V CDR1 and CDR2: SGHTA, FQGNSA. V lost 4 bases and J lost 1, with 8 bases in between. CDR3 amino acids: CASSSGVSNQPQHF. CDR3 in DNA: TGTGCCAGCAGCTCCGGGGTGAGCAATCAGCCCCAGCATTTT.

This clonotype was counted between two and nine times. J is TRBJ1-1 and V is TRBV4-2; 8 bases agree with TRBD1. Germline values: CDR1 LGHNA, CDR2 YNFKEQ. Germline trimming cut 2 bases from V and 13 bases from J; bases unmatched to any gene: 9. The CDR3 extends over 13 amino acids. CDR3 region: CASSQMGQDAVFF. The CDR3 DNA is TGTGCCAGCAGCCAAATGGGACAGGATGCCGTTTTCTTT.

This clonotype was seen a handful of times. The chain couples TRBV3-1 to TRBJ2-7; weak D call: TRBD1 (6 bases). Germline V gives CDR1 LGHDT, CDR2 YNNKEL (reference sequence). V lost 4 bases and J 0 bases, leaving 13 bases between the germline ends. The CDR3 totals 15 residues. CDR3 amino acids: CASSPTGTRSYEQYF. In DNA, the CDR3 is TGTGCCAGCAGCCCGACCGGGACACGCTCCTACGAGCAGTACTTC.

This clonotype was seen at least ten times. The rearrangement links TRBV12-3 or TRBV12-4 to TRBJ2-1; D ambiguous. This CDR3 has 13 amino acids. The V end lost 7 bases, the J end lost 6 bases, and 13 bases lay between the germline ends. The CDR3 here is CASTQVVGNEQFF. CDR3 sequence (DNA): TGTGCCAGCACCCAGGTAGTTGGCAATGAGCAGTTCTTC.

Concerning this clonotype itself: At one end the junction does not follow the germline gene, possibly because of a read error. This chain connects TRBV28 to TRBJ2-7, with D tentatively TRBD2 (6 bases). Germline assignment: CDR1 MDHEN and CDR2 SYDVKM. This CDR3 region has 13 residues. CDR3: CASRDTGRSGQCF. The CDR3 DNA reads TGTGCCAGCAGAGATACCGGGAGAAGCGGGCAGTGCTTC.

In its sample, this clonotype was seen a few times. The chain uses TRBV9 and TRBJ1-1, with 7 bases matching TRBD1. The germline gives CDR1 SGDLS, CDR2 YYNGEE. The trim removed 4 bases at V and 6 bases at J, leaving 12 bases unmatched. The CDR3 totals 15 residues. This CDR3 reads CASSPGPGQSSEAFF. The CDR3 nucleotides read TGTGCCAGCAGCCCCGGTCCGGGACAGTCTTCTGAAGCTTTCTTT. Using reference TRBV9 and TRBJ1-1 for the parts outside the CDR3, the full variable domain is DSGVTQTPKHLITATGQRVTLRCSPRSGDLSVYWYQQSLDQGLQFLIQYYNGEERAKGNILERFSAQQFPDLHSELNLSSLELGDSALYFCASSPGPGQSSEAFFGQGTRLTVV.

This clonotype was detected many times. This chain joins TRBV19 and TRBJ1-5, with D maybe TRBD1 (6 bases). CDR1 LNHDA and CDR2 SQIVND come from the germline V gene (reference sequence). V was pared by 9 bases and J by 7 bases, with 16 bases between. The CDR3 has 13 amino acids. CDR3 sequence: CASREGGGQPQHF. As DNA, the CDR3 is TGTGCCAGCAGAGAGGGGGGGGGCCAGCCCCAGCATTTT.

This clonotype occurred many times. V usage is TRBV12-3 or TRBV12-4 and J usage is TRBJ2-7, with D maybe TRBD2 (5 bases). V was trimmed by 2 bases and J by 3 bases, leaving 14 bases between them. The CDR3 extends over 15 amino acids. The CDR3 loop is CASSLLTDSFYEQYF. In DNA, the CDR3 is TGTGCCAGCAGTTTACTGACGGACTCATTCTACGAGCAGTACTTC.

Many counts were recorded for this clonotype. The chain is built from TRBV12-3 or TRBV12-4 and TRBJ1-2; no reliable D call. Deletions cut 2 bases from V and 5 bases from J, with 9 bases between. The CDR3 extends over 13 amino acids. CDR3 coding DNA: TGTGCCAGCAGTTTATCGGTGCTGTATGGCTACACCTTC. Residues: CASSLSVLYGYTF.